Included here is one T cell receptor beta chain sequence, with context. As yet, its antigen is unknown. Libraries were prepared by immunoSEQ multiplex PCR; TCRdb keeps only in-frame clonotypes and omits some of them. The profile shows 9,500 to 11,000 clones, approximately 77% of them singletons. Recipients were bled about 28 days pretransplant and at posttransplant days 30, 100, 180. The data are from a study of T cell clonotyping in hematopoietic cell transplantation. V was clipped by 4 bases and J by 4 bases; unmatched bases: 3. The length of the CDR3 is 12 residues. Germline CDR1 reads SQVTM; CDR2 reads ANQGSEA. Study findings and constraints: Recipient TCR diversity dropped after transplant; expanded clonotypes rose from day 30 to 180. Cells were unsorted, so CD4 and CD8 contributions were not separated. Few recipient clonotypes overlapped donors; over 95% were de novo at given depth.

The material sequenced was PBMCs, taken 30 days after allogeneic stem cell transplant. The origin of this receptor is a female patient aged 35 to 55 who had an allogeneic stem cell transplant from a related donor, so T cells may come from the graft donor. Some clones in this sample may be carry-over from other donors' samples. The rearrangement joins TRBV29-1 to TRBJ2-7; 8 nucleotides agree with TRBD1. This chain's CDR3 is CSVAQGAYEQYF. CDR3 bases: TGCAGCGTTGCGCAGGGGGCTTACGAGCAGTACTTC.